This passage covers 21 T cell receptor beta chains from one sample sequenced in a study of blood T cell repertoires in COVID-19. Only in-frame clones appear in the TCRdb table, and some are missing; sequencing was by immunoSEQ multiplex PCR. The sample carries 250,000 to 350,000 clones, roughly 87% recorded once. The specimen sequenced was PBMCs or T cells enriched from blood (not recorded which). Receptors were obtained from a woman aged 30 to 39 who had recovered from COVID-19.

CDR3 amino acids: CASSGGGNSPLHF. The CDR3 region has the DNA TGTGCCAGCAGTGGTGGAGGGAATTCACCCCTCCACTTT. The rearrangement joins TRBV2 to TRBJ1-6; unclear D gene. V lost 4 bases, J lost 7 bases, and 8 bases lay in between. Germline V lookup: CDR1 SNHLY, CDR2 FYNNEI. This CDR3 is 13 amino acids long.

The CDR3 spells CASSPPDRGLYEQYF. The CDR3 DNA follows: TGTGCCAGCAGTCCCCCGGACAGGGGGCTCTACGAGCAGTACTTC. The chain links TRBV27 to TRBJ2-7, with 11 bases that match TRBD1. The CDR3 is 15 amino acids. The V and J ends lost 5 bases and 3 bases, in that order; junction bases with no gene match: 6. CDR1 and CDR2 (germline): MNHEY, SMNVEV (reference sequence).

The rearrangement uses TRBV6-4 and TRBJ1-4, with 7 bases identical to TRBD1. V dropped 3 bases and J dropped 5; count of bases not matched to a gene: 3. The CDR3 has 14 amino acids. In germline, CDR1 is MRHNA, CDR2 SNTAGT. DNA of the CDR3: TGTGCCAGCAGTGAAGTACAGGGGAATGAAAAACTGTTTTTT. Translating gives CASSEVQGNEKLFF.

The chain uses TRBV5-6 and TRBJ1-2; 7 nucleotides agree with TRBD1. After removal of 4 bases from V and 2 bases from J, the junction contained 11 bases not matched to a gene. The CDR3 totals 16 residues. The germline V gene has CDR1 SGHDT and CDR2 YYEEEE. CDR3 nucleotides: TGTGCCAGCAGCCCCTGGGGGACAGTCGACAACTATGGCTACACCTTC. It yields the protein CASSPWGTVDNYGYTF.

As to this clone: Other DNA variants within this sample encode the same CDR3. The genes are TRBV5-4 and TRBJ1-1; maybe TRBD1 (5 bases). This CDR3 region has 14 residues. Deletions cut 4 bases from V and 2 bases from J, with 12 bases between. In germline, CDR1 is SGHNT, CDR2 YYREEE (reference sequence). The CDR3 coding sequence is TGTGCCAGCAGCCCAGGACAAGGAAACACTGAAGCTTTCTTT. Residues: CASSPGQGNTEAFF.

The rearrangement uses TRBV30 and TRBJ1-2, with D unresolved. CDR1 GTSNPN and CDR2 SVGIG come from the germline V gene (reference sequence). CDR3 size: 12 residues. Trimming removed 1 base at V and 8 bases at J, with 11 bases between. CDR3 coding DNA: TGTGCCTGGAGTGAGTGGGCACCCGGCTACACCTTC. Protein sequence: CAWSEWAPGYTF.

The rearrangement uses TRBV2 and TRBJ1-4, with a tentative D call TRBD1 (5 bases). Deletions cut 8 bases from V and 7 bases from J, with 11 bases between. The CDR3 length is 12 residues. CDR1 and CDR2 from the germline V gene are SNHLY and FYNNEI. CDR3: CASQGSGEKLFF. CDR3 nucleotide sequence: TGTGCCAGCCAGGGTTCGGGTGAAAAACTGTTTTTT.

The chain combines TRBV13 with TRBJ1-2; 7 nucleotides align to TRBD1. The length of the CDR3 is 15 residues. Trimming removed 5 bases from V and 0 bases from J; junction bases left unmatched: 6. From germline, CDR1 is PRHDT and CDR2 FYEKMQ (reference sequence). The CDR3 DNA follows: TGTGCCAGCAGCACGGGACAGATCCCTAACTATGGCTACACCTTC. Its translation: CASSTGQIPNYGYTF.

The gene calls are TRBV3-1 (or the pseudogene TRBV3-2) and TRBJ2-7; perhaps TRBD1 as D (6 bases). Germline loops: CDR1 LGHDT, CDR2 YNNKEL (reference sequence). This CDR3 is 14 amino acids long. V was pared by 4 bases and J by 3 bases, with 13 bases between. CDR3 residues: CASSRRDNNYEQYF. In nucleotides, the CDR3 is TGTGCCAGCAGCCGCCGGGACAACAACTACGAGCAGTACTTC.

DNA of the CDR3: TGTGCCAGCATAGAATGGACAGGGTACACTGAAGCTTTCTTT. Translating it yields CASIEWTGYTEAFF. The chain carries TRBV2 and TRBJ1-1; 8 bases line up with TRBD1. Per the germline V gene, CDR1 is SNHLY and CDR2 is FYNNEI. V shed 7 bases, J shed 3 bases, and the junction held 7 bases outside the gene matches. The CDR3 has 14 residues.

The chain combines TRBV29-1 with TRBJ2-3; the match to TRBD1 covers 11 bases. Germline V gives CDR1 SQVTM, CDR2 ANQGSEA. The V gene end was trimmed by 4 bases and the J gene end by 5 bases; junction bases not matched to a gene: 5. The CDR3 sequence is 14 residues long. CDR3 amino acids: CSVGTGGKIDTQYF. The DNA of the CDR3 is TGCAGCGTTGGGACAGGGGGCAAAATAGATACGCAGTATTTT.

The genes are TRBV9 and TRBJ2-1; no firm D call. Trimming took off 1 base at V and 4 bases at J, with 12 bases between the two ends. In germline, CDR1 is SGDLS, CDR2 YYNGEE. The CDR3 has 15 amino acids. This CDR3 is CASSVKPDSYNEQFF. CDR3 in DNA: TGTGCCAGCAGCGTAAAACCAGATTCATACAATGAGCAGTTCTTC.

The chain combines TRBV2 with TRBJ2-2; D gene uncertain. V was shortened by 2 bases and J by 0 bases, with 7 bases between the two germline ends. Per the germline V gene, CDR1 is SNHLY and CDR2 is FYNNEI. This CDR3 spans 15 amino acids. The CDR3 protein is CASSETRANTGELFF. The CDR3 bases are TGTGCCAGCAGTGAAACCCGAGCGAACACCGGGGAGCTGTTTTTT.

This chain joins TRBV4-2 and TRBJ2-5; 8 bases align to TRBD2. The CDR3 is 17 residues long. With V trimmed by 1 base and J by 0 bases, 7 bases remained unmatched. CDR1 is LGHNA, CDR2 YNFKEQ, per germline. The CDR3 reads CASSQVVGRGDQETQYF. CDR3 coding DNA: TGTGCCAGCAGCCAAGTTGTGGGGCGGGGGGACCAAGAGACCCAGTACTTC.

This chain joins TRBV19 and TRBJ2-7; tentative D call: TRBD2 (6 bases). V was shortened by 4 bases and J by 2 bases, with 15 bases between the two germline ends. The CDR3 sequence is 15 residues long. Germline V gene data show CDR1 as LNHDA and CDR2 as SQIVND (reference sequence). The CDR3 DNA is TGTGCCAGTAGTAATCCCGGGGGAAAGACCTACGAGCAGTACTTC. Residues: CASSNPGGKTYEQYF.

The chain couples TRBV6-5 to TRBJ1-1; TRBD1 might be the D (6 bases). CDR1 is MNHEY, CDR2 SVGAGI, per germline. This CDR3 is 13 amino acids long. The germline V and J ends were trimmed by 7 bases and 0 bases, with 9 bases remaining between them. In DNA, the CDR3 is TGTGCCAGCAACGGACAGATGAACACTGAAGCTTTCTTT. This translates into CASNGQMNTEAFF.

This chain joins TRBV9 and TRBJ2-3; 8 bases fit TRBD1. The V segment lost 0 bases and the J segment 2 bases; nucleotides outside the gene matches: 5. In germline, CDR1 is SGDLS, CDR2 YYNGEE. The CDR3 loop spans 16 amino acids. CDR3 in DNA: TGTGCCAGCAGCGTAGGACAGGGGTATCCCACAGATACGCAGTATTTT. Translated: CASSVGQGYPTDTQYF.

The J gene is TRBJ2-3, the V gene TRBV5-8, with D possibly matching TRBD1 (5 bases). Germline V gives CDR1 SGHTS, CDR2 YDEGEE. The CDR3 is 15 residues long. V shed 1 base and J shed 2 bases, with 11 bases lying between them. The CDR3, as DNA: TGTGCCAGCAGCTTGACCAGGGCATACACAGATACGCAGTATTTT. Translation: CASSLTRAYTDTQYF.

The rearrangement uses TRBV11-2 and TRBJ2-3; D uncertain. The V gene lost 3 bases and the J gene lost 3 bases, with 7 bases spanning the gap. The CDR3 is 13 residues long. Germline values: CDR1 SGHAT, CDR2 FQNNGV. Here the CDR3 DNA reads TGTGCCAGCAGCTTCCCAGGTACAGATACGCAGTATTTT. Protein product: CASSFPGTDTQYF.

V usage is TRBV18 and J usage is TRBJ2-7; TRBD1 matches at 8 bases. Germline V gene sequence: CDR1 KGHSH, CDR2 LQKENI. The CDR3 length is 13 residues. V lost 3 bases, J lost 4 bases, and 2 bases stayed unmatched. The CDR3 region has the DNA TGTGCCAGCTCACCGGGACAGGAATACGAGCAGTACTTC. Encoded protein: CASSPGQEYEQYF.

This CDR3 is CASSPGLAGGQETQYF. The CDR3 DNA sequence: TGTGCCAGCAGCCCCGGACTAGCGGGGGGACAAGAGACCCAGTACTTC. The chain combines TRBV3-1 (or the pseudogene TRBV3-2) with TRBJ2-5; 14 nucleotides agree with TRBD2. The CDR3 extends over 16 amino acids. In germline, CDR1 is LGHDT, CDR2 YNNKEL (reference sequence). The V gene end was trimmed by 4 bases and the J gene end by 2 bases; junction bases not matched to a gene: 3.